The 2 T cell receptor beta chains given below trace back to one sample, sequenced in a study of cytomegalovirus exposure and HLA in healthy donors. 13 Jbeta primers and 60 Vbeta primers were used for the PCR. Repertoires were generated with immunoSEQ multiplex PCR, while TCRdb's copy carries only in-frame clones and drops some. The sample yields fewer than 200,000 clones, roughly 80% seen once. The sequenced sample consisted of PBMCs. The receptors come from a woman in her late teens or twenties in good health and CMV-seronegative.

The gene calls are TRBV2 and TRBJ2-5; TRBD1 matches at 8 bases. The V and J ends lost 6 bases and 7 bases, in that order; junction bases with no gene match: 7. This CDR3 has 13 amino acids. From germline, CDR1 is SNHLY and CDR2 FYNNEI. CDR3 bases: TGTGCCAGCAGGGCGGACAGGGAGGCGACCCAGTACTTC. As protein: CASRADREATQYF.

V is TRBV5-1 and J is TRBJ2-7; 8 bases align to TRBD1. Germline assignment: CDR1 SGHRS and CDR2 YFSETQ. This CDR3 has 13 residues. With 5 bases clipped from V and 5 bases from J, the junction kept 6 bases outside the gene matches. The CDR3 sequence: CASRSGGANEQYF. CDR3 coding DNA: TGCGCCAGCAGGTCAGGGGGCGCGAACGAGCAGTACTTC.